This T cell receptor beta chain was identified in a study of cytomegalovirus exposure and HLA in healthy donors. Study context: When 300 to 500 donors were genotyped, approximately 80% of them were found to fall in the Caucasian-associated ancestry cluster. Study results and limitations: In a later analysis, HLA-C alleles had the fewest associated TCRs, DRB1 alleles the most.

On this clone itself: Its antigen remains unidentified.

Trimming cost V 3 bases and J 2 bases, with 7 bases left between them. Germline assignment: CDR1 MNHNS and CDR2 SASEGT. The CDR3 length is 13 residues. The PCR used 60 Vbeta and 13 Jbeta primers. This table comes from immunoSEQ multiplex PCR, and its TCRdb copy is limited to in-frame clones, with some not included. The sample lists over 110,000 clones, about 80% seen once, with just under 3% in the top ten. The TCR originated in a female donor in good health and CMV-seronegative. Source material: PBMCs. The chain combines TRBV6-1 with TRBJ1-2; maybe TRBD1 (6 bases). CDR3: CASSDTGNYGYTF. CDR3 DNA: TGTGCCAGCAGTGACACAGGGAACTATGGCTACACCTTC.